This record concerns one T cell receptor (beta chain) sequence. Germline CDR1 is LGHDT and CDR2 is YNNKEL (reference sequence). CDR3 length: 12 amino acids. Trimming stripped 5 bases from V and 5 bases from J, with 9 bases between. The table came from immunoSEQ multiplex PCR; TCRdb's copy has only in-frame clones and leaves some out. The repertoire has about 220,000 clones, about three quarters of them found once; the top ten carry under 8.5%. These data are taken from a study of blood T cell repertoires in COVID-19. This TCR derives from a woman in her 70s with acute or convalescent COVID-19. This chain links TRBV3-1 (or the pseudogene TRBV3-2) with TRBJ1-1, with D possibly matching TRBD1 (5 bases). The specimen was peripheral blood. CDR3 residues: CASSSGGTEAFF. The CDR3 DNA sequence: TGTGCCAGCAGCTCCGGGGGGACTGAAGCTTTCTTT.